This entry is about one T cell receptor beta chain. The CDR3 end is not reached by the read, which stops 3 residues before it; the germline J gene fills it in. Using immunoSEQ multiplex PCR, the repertoire was profiled, and TCRdb retains in-frame clones only, with some absent. Seen in this sample are around 44,000 clones; the ten most common clones hold about 8%. The sample comes from a study of T cells in women clearing cervical HPV infection. Germline loops: CDR1 LNHDA, CDR2 SQIVND (reference sequence). The CDR3 spans 15 residues. With 7 bases removed from V and 4 bases from J, the gap between germline ends came to 17 bases.

Material for sequencing was blood buffy coat. The chain carries TRBV19 and TRBJ1-5, with D uncertain. The source is a woman between 18 and 70 years old with a cervical HPV16 infection that either progressed to CIN3+ or cleared (not recorded which). The CDR3 here is CASTPTGLGNQPQHF. Incomplete CDR3 DNA: TGTGCCAGTACCCCAACGGGGTTAGGGAATCAGCCC.